Ten or more counts support the clone carrying this TCR beta chain. Its antigen is still unknown. This specimen belongs to a study of T cells in Graves' hyperthyroidism and ophthalmopathy. General study points: A model built on 13 V-J features separated ophthalmopathy from stable hyperthyroidism.

Patients showing uncontrolled infection, other autoimmune disease, pregnancy or lactation were ineligible. Germline lookup yields CDR1 GTSNPN and CDR2 SVGIG (reference sequence). There are 11 residues in the CDR3. Deletions cut 0 bases from V and 5 bases from J, with 4 bases between. RNA transcripts gave rise to amplified TCR beta CDR3 regions. First-round RT-PCR of the TCR CDR3 relied on the HTBI primer set. TCRdb reprocessed the multiplex PCR reads with MiXCR, giving one entry per CDR3 protein. This table has over 450,000 distinct CDR3 sequences, roughly an eighth appearing once. Sequenced sample: blood. This receptor was obtained from a woman under 30 with Graves' hyperthyroidism. The V call is TRBV30, the J call TRBJ1-1; D gene uncertain. The CDR3 spells CAWSVITEAFF. The CDR3 bases are TGTGCCTGGAGTGTTATAACTGAAGCTTTCTTT.